This entry lists 26 T cell receptor beta chains sequenced from one sample in a study of OX40 agonist ivuxolimab in advanced cancers. TCRdb keeps only in-frame clones here, not all; method: immunoSEQ multiplex PCR. The sample yields about 68,000 clones, around 80% seen once. Sequences were derived from CD4+ or CD8+ T cells sorted from blood, sampled in a trial of the OX40 agonist ivuxolimab. These TCRs come from an adult with an advanced solid tumor such as melanoma, head and neck, liver or kidney cancer.

CDR3 protein: CASSRVGNEQFF. In DNA form, the CDR3 reads TGTGCCAGCAGCCGGGTAGGCAATGAGCAGTTCTTC. The rearrangement joins TRBV5-4 to TRBJ2-1; D not certain. Trimming pared 4 bases from V and 6 bases from J, leaving 8 bases between. The germline V gene encodes CDR1 SGHNT and CDR2 YYREEE (reference sequence). The CDR3 is 12 residues long.

This clone was detected only a few times. The CDR3 sequence is CAISGTGYGYTF. The CDR3 region has the DNA TGTGCCATCAGCGGAACGGGCTATGGCTACACCTTC. The chain links TRBV10-3 to TRBJ1-2; D not certain. The CDR3 is 12 amino acids. Germline V gene sequence: CDR1 ENHRY, CDR2 SYGVKD. V dropped 6 bases and J dropped 4 bases, with 9 bases sitting between them.

The chain joins TRBV15 to TRBJ2-7, with 9 bases fitting TRBD1. The germline CDR1 and CDR2 sequences are LNHNV and YYDKDF (reference sequence). CDR3 size: 17 residues. The ends lost 0 bases at V and 1 base at J; junction bases unmatched: 7. CDR3 in amino acids: CATSRERDREYSYEQYF. The CDR3 DNA follows: TGTGCCACCAGCAGAGAGAGGGACAGGGAGTATTCCTACGAGCAGTACTTC.

This rearrangement joins TRBV7-2 to TRBJ2-7; the match to TRBD1 covers 8 bases. V shed 1 base, J shed 1 base, and the junction held 3 bases outside the gene matches. CDR1 and CDR2 (germline): SGHTA, FQGNSA. The CDR3 runs 15 residues. The CDR3 nucleotides are TGTGCCAGCAGCTTAGATTGGGACAGGTCCTACGAGCAGTACTTC. Its protein product is CASSLDWDRSYEQYF. Full variable domain (remainder filled in from reference TRBV7-2 and TRBJ2-7): GAGVSQSPSNKVTEKGKDVELRCDPISGHTALYWYRQSLGQGLEFLIYFQGNSAPDKSGLPSDRFSAERTGGSVSTLTIQRTQQEDSAVYLCASSLDWDRSYEQYFGPGTRLTVT.

This clone was seen only a few times. The gene calls are TRBV5-1 and TRBJ2-2; D may be TRBD2 (5 bases). Germline V lookup: CDR1 SGHRS, CDR2 YFSETQ. The CDR3 covers 16 residues. V gave up 2 bases and J gave up 5 bases, with 16 bases separating them. The CDR3 sequence: CASSFAGTSGTGELFF. CDR3 DNA: TGCGCCAGCAGCTTTGCGGGCACCTCGGGGACCGGGGAGCTGTTTTTT.

The chain recombines TRBV6-4 with TRBJ2-2; D not resolved. CDR3 length: 12 residues. Trimming pared 4 bases from V and 7 bases from J, leaving 7 bases between. Looked up from germline, CDR1 is MRHNA and CDR2 is SNTAGT. CDR3 amino acids: CASSGDFGELFF. CDR3 nucleotide sequence: TGTGCCAGCAGTGGTGACTTCGGGGAGCTGTTTTTT.

The chain combines TRBV29-1 with TRBJ2-3; no clear D. Germline-derived CDR1 and CDR2 are SQVTM and ANQGSEA. This CDR3 has 13 amino acids. V lost 1 base and J lost 8, with 13 bases in between. The CDR3 is CSVEATTFSTQYF. As DNA, the CDR3 is TGCAGCGTTGAAGCGACGACATTTAGTACGCAGTATTTT.

The chain recombines TRBV27 with TRBJ1-2, with D hard to call. CDR1 MNHEY and CDR2 SMNVEV come from the germline V gene (reference sequence). This CDR3 contains 14 residues. Trimming cost V 5 bases and J 4 bases, with 14 bases left between them. CDR3 loop: CASSTRRGTYGYTF. CDR3 nucleotide sequence: TGTGCCAGCAGTACCCGACGGGGAACCTATGGCTACACCTTC.

The chain employs TRBV9 and TRBJ2-7; D call uncertain. The germline gives CDR1 SGDLS, CDR2 YYNGEE. Trimming cost V 3 bases and J 3 bases, with 13 bases left between them. The CDR3 totals 14 residues. The CDR3 spells CASSADSNDYEQYF. In DNA form, the CDR3 reads TGTGCCAGCAGCGCCGACTCGAACGACTACGAGCAGTACTTC.

About this clone: At one end the junction does not follow the germline gene, possibly because of a read error. DNA for the CDR3: TGTGCCAGCAGCGTTTCACAGACTAGTGAAAAACTGTTTTTT. This translates into CASSVSQTSEKLFF. The rearrangement uses TRBV9 and TRBJ1-4; D unclear. The CDR3 spans 14 residues. Germline values: CDR1 SGDLS, CDR2 YYNGEE. Looking up the rest from reference TRBV9 and TRBJ1-4 gives the full variable domain: DSGVTQTPKHLITATGQRVTLRCSPRSGDLSVYWYQQSLDQGLQFLIQYYNGEERAKGNILERFSAQQFPDLHSELNLSSLELGDSALYFCASSVSQTSEKLFFGSGTQLSVL.

The chain links TRBV14 to TRBJ2-5; no firm D call. CDR3 size: 12 residues. Trimming cost V 3 bases and J 3 bases, with 5 bases left between them. The germline CDR1 and CDR2 sequences are SGHDN and FVKESK. CDR3 residues: CASSHNEETQYF. CDR3 DNA: TGTGCCAGCAGCCACAATGAAGAGACCCAGTACTTC. Complete variable domain (other parts from reference TRBV14 and TRBJ2-5): EAGVTQFPSHSVIEKGQTVTLRCDPISGHDNLYWYRRVMGKEIKFLLHFVKESKQDESGMPNNRFLAERTGGTYSTLKVQPAELEDSGVYFCASSHNEETQYFGPGTRLLVL.

The gene calls are TRBV2 and TRBJ2-6; D not resolved. CDR1 is SNHLY, CDR2 FYNNEI, per germline. Trimming stripped 6 bases from V and 0 bases from J, with 6 bases between. The CDR3 has 14 amino acids. CDR3 nucleotide sequence: TGTGCCAGCAGCTCGGGCTCTGGGGCCAACGTCCTGACTTTC. Translated: CASSSGSGANVLTF.

The rearrangement joins TRBV28 to TRBJ1-2; D is perhaps TRBD1 (5 bases). V lost 8 bases and J 6 bases, leaving 7 bases between the germline ends. CDR3 length equals 10 residues. The germline gives CDR1 MDHEN, CDR2 SYDVKM. For the CDR3, the DNA is TGTGCCAGCCAACAGGATGGCTACACCTTC. Its translation is CASQQDGYTF.

This chain joins TRBV9 and TRBJ2-3; the D is unclear. This CDR3 is built from 15 residues. V lost 0 bases to trimming and J lost 2 bases, with 10 bases between them. Germline loops: CDR1 SGDLS, CDR2 YYNGEE. CDR3 DNA: TGTGCCAGCAGCGTAGGAAAAGTGACCACAGATACGCAGTATTTT. Its translation: CASSVGKVTTDTQYF.

This clone was counted once. This chain connects TRBV10-3 to TRBJ2-1; D call uncertain. Germline V gene data show CDR1 as ENHRY and CDR2 as SYGVKD. The CDR3 has 12 residues. V lost 10 bases and J 5 bases, leaving 12 bases between the germline ends. In nucleotides, the CDR3 is TGTGCCACCGAAGGCTTCCACAATGAGCAGTTCTTC. This translates into CATEGFHNEQFF.

CDR3 region: CASSLMGAYYEQYF. CDR3 nucleotide sequence: TGTGCCAGCAGCTTGATGGGGGCCTACTACGAGCAGTACTTC. V usage is TRBV11-2 and J usage is TRBJ2-7; possibly TRBD1 for D (6 bases). Trimming cost V 3 bases and J 3 bases, with 12 bases left between them. This CDR3 region has 14 residues. From germline, CDR1 is SGHAT and CDR2 FQNNGV.

The chain is built from TRBV4-2 and TRBJ2-6; D is perhaps TRBD1 (6 bases). The V gene lost 0 bases and the J gene lost 0 bases, with 12 bases spanning the gap. The V gene's germline CDR1 is LGHNA and CDR2 YNFKEQ. This CDR3 is built from 18 residues. The CDR3 DNA is TGTGCCAGCAGCCAAGAATTGACAGGCCTCTCTGGGGCCAACGTCCTGACTTTC. This translates into CASSQELTGLSGANVLTF.

Here the CDR3 DNA reads TGTGCCAGCAGCTTGGGGAACGAGCAGTACTTC. Amino acid sequence: CASSLGNEQYF. The chain joins TRBV5-6 to TRBJ2-7; D remains unclear. V shed 0 bases and J shed 5 bases, with 3 bases lying between them. The CDR3 contains 11 residues. In germline, CDR1 is SGHDT, CDR2 YYEEEE.

This clone was seen many times. The J gene is TRBJ2-1, the V gene TRBV7-9, with 9 positions matching TRBD2. The CDR3 has 16 amino acids. The ends lost 8 bases at V and 0 bases at J; junction bases unmatched: 8. CDR1 and CDR2 from the germline V gene are SEHNR and FQNEAQ (reference sequence). The CDR3 reads CASAASGTSSYNEQFF. For the CDR3, the DNA is TGTGCCAGCGCGGCTAGCGGGACGAGCTCCTACAATGAGCAGTTCTTC.

The genes are TRBV9 and TRBJ1-4, with unresolved D. The CDR3 is made up of 15 amino acids. CDR1 is SGDLS and CDR2 is YYNGEE in the germline V gene. Trimming pared 0 bases from V and 7 bases from J, leaving 13 bases between. Written as DNA, the CDR3 is TGTGCCAGCAGCGTAGCTATCGGGGTTGGTGAAAAACTGTTTTTT. The encoded protein is CASSVAIGVGEKLFF.

The chain is built from TRBV30 and TRBJ2-7; D uncertain. V dropped 0 bases and J dropped 5 bases, with 5 bases sitting between them. The CDR3 sequence is 11 residues long. Germline V lookup: CDR1 GTSNPN, CDR2 SVGIG (reference sequence). CDR3 sequence: CAWSVRDEQYF. The CDR3 DNA sequence: TGTGCCTGGAGTGTAAGGGACGAGCAGTACTTC.

CDR3: CASSEPPSGYTF. The DNA for the CDR3 is TGTGCCAGCAGTGAGCCCCCATCTGGCTACACCTTC. J is TRBJ1-2 and V is TRBV2, with D unclear. The CDR3 length is 12 residues. CDR1 SNHLY and CDR2 FYNNEI come from the germline V gene. Trimming pared 3 bases from V and 7 bases from J, leaving 9 bases between.

The chain recombines TRBV19 with TRBJ2-3, with D unresolved. V was trimmed by 3 bases and J by 6 bases, leaving 16 bases between them. This CDR3 contains 15 residues. The germline V gene encodes CDR1 LNHDA and CDR2 SQIVND (reference sequence). The CDR3 sequence is CASSIGAPTSDTQYF. In DNA form, the CDR3 reads TGTGCCAGTAGTATCGGAGCCCCCACCTCCGATACGCAGTATTTT.

This clone was detected once. The chain couples TRBV10-3 to TRBJ2-3; tentative D call: TRBD2 (6 bases). Trimming cost V 1 base and J 0 bases, with 8 bases left between them. Germline CDR1 ENHRY, CDR2 SYGVKD. CDR3 length: 15 amino acids. This CDR3 is CAISEYSGSTDTQYF. DNA for the CDR3: TGTGCCATCAGTGAGTATAGCGGAAGCACAGATACGCAGTATTTT.

There are a few counts of this clone. This rearrangement joins TRBV19 to TRBJ2-3; D call uncertain. There are 14 residues in the CDR3. CDR1 and CDR2 (germline): LNHDA, SQIVND (reference sequence). Trimming stripped 3 bases from V and 0 bases from J, with 7 bases between. Here the CDR3 DNA reads TGTGCCAGTAGTATGGGCGGCAGCACAGATACGCAGTATTTT. Translation: CASSMGGSTDTQYF.

The V and J genes are TRBV5-4 and TRBJ2-2; D may match TRBD1 or TRBD2 (5 bases each). Trimming cost V 0 bases and J 4 bases, with 10 bases left between them. Germline CDR1 reads SGHNT; CDR2 reads YYREEE (reference sequence). The length of the CDR3 is 15 residues. The CDR3 nucleotides are TGTGCCAGCAGCTTGGCTGCTGGGGGCACCGGGGAGCTGTTTTTT. This translates into CASSLAAGGTGELFF.